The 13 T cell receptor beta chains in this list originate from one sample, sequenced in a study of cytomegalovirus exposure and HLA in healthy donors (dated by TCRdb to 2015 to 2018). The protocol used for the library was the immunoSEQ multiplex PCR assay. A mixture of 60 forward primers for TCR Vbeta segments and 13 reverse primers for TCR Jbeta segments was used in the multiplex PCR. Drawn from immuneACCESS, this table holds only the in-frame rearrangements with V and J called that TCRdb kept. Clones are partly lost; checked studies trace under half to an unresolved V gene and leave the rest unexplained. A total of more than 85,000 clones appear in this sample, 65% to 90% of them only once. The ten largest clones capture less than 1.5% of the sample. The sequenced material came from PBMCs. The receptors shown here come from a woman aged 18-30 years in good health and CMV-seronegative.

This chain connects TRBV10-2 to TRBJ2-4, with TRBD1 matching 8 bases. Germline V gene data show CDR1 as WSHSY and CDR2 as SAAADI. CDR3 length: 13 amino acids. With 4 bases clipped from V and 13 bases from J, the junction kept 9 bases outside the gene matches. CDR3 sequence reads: CASSVQGAATQYF. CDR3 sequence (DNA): TGCGCCAGCAGTGTTCAGGGGGCGGCTACCCAGTACTTC.

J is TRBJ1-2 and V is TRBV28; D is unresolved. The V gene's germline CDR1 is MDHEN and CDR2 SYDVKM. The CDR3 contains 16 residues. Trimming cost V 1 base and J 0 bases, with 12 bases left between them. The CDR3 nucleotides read TGTGCCAGCAGTTTATTAGGGAGCGGGTCTAACTATGGCTACACCTTC. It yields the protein CASSLLGSGSNYGYTF.

CDR3 DNA: TGTGCCAGCAGCGACCGGGACAGGGGTAATTCACCCCTCCACTTT. Translated, it gives CASSDRDRGNSPLHF. The chain employs TRBV9 and TRBJ1-6, with TRBD1 identical over 10 bases. Germline assignment: CDR1 SGDLS and CDR2 YYNGEE. CDR3 length equals 15 residues. Trimming removed 3 bases from V and 6 bases from J; junction bases left unmatched: 3.

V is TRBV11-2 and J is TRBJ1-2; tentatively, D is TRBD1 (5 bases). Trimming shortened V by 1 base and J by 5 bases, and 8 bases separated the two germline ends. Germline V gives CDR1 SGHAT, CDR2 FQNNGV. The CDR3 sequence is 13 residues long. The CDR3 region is CASSLGRAYGYTF. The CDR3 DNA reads TGTGCCAGCAGCTTAGGCAGGGCATATGGCTACACCTTC.

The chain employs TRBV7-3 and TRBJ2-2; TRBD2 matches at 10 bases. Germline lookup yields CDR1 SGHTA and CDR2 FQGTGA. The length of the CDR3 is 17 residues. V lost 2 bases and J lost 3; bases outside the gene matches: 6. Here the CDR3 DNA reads TGTGCCAGCAGCTTAGAAGCGGGGGGGCCGTACACCGGGGAGCTGTTTTTT. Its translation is CASSLEAGGPYTGELFF. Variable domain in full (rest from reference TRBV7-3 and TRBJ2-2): GAGVSQTPSNKVTEKGKYVELRCDPISGHTALYWYRQSLGQGPEFLIYFQGTGAADDSGLPNDRFFAVRPEGSVSTLKIQRTERGDSAVYLCASSLEAGGPYTGELFFGEGSRLTVL.

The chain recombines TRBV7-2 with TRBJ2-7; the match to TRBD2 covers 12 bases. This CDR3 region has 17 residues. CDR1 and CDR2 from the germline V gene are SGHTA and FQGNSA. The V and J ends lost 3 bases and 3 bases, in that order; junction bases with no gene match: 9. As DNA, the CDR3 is TGTGCCAGCAGCTTGAGCGTCTCTAGCGGGAGGGGCTACGAGCAGTACTTC. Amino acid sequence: CASSLSVSSGRGYEQYF.

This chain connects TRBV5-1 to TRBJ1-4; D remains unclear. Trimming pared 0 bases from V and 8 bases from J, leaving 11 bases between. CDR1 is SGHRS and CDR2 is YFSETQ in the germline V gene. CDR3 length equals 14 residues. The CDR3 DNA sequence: TGCGCCAGCAGCTTGGTACCTCGAGGGGAAAAACTGTTTTTT. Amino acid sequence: CASSLVPRGEKLFF. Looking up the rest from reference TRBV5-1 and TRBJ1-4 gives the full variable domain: KAGVTQTPRYLIKTRGQQVTLSCSPISGHRSVSWYQQTPGQGLQFLFEYFSETQRNKGNFPGRFSGRQFSNSRSEMNVSTLELGDSALYLCASSLVPRGEKLFFGSGTQLSVL.

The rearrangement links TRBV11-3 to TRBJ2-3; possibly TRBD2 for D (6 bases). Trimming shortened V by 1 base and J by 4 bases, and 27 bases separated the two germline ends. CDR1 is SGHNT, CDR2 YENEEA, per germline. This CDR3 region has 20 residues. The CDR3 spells CASSLAVAASGGIGADTQYF. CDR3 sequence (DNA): TGTGCCAGCAGCTTAGCCGTAGCGGCTTCCGGCGGGATTGGCGCAGATACGCAGTATTTT.

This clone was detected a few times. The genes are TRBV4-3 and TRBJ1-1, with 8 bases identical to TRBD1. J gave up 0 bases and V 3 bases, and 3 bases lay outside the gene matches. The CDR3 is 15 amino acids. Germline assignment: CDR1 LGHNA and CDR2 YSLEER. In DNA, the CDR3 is TGCGCCAGCAGCCAGGACAGGGTTATGAACACTGAAGCTTTCTTT. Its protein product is CASSQDRVMNTEAFF.

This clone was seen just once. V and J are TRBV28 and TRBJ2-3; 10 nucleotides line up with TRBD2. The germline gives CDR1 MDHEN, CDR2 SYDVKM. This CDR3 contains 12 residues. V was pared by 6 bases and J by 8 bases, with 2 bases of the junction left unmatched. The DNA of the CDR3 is TGTGCCAGCAGACCTAGCGGGGGTACGCAGTATTTT. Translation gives CASRPSGGTQYF.

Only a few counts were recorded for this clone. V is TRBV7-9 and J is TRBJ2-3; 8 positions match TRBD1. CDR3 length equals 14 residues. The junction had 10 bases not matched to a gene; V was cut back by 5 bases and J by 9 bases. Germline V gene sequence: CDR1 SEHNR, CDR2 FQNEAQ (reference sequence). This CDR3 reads CASSARIQGDTQYF. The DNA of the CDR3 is TGTGCCAGCAGCGCCCGAATACAGGGGGACACGCAGTATTTT.

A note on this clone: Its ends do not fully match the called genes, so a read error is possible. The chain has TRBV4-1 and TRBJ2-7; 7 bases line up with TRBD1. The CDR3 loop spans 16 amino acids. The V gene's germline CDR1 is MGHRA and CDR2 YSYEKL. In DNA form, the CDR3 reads TGCGCCAGCAGCCAAGTTTCGGGACAGAGCTCCTATGAGCAGTACTTC. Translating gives CASSQVSGQSSYEQYF.

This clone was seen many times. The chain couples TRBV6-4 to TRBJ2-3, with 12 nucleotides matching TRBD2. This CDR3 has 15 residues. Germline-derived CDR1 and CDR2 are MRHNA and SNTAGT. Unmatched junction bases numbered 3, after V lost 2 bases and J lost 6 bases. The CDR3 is CASSDGGTSGDTQYF. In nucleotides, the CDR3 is TGTGCCAGCAGTGACGGGGGGACTAGCGGGGATACGCAGTATTTT.